This is a list of T cell receptor beta chains from one sample in a study of control samples from healthy donors and cancer patients. TCRdb keeps only in-frame clones here, not all; method: immunoSEQ multiplex PCR. The data contain 150,000 to 200,000 clones, 80% to 90% of them singletons. The sequenced material came from blood. The receptors derive from a young man in good health. Both conserved end residues are part of each CDR3. A D gene is named only where the DNA matches it firmly. Where a row states a size, it is once, few, many or the class of an expanded clone; other rows omit it.

D | size | J | length | V | DNA | CDR3
- | - | TRBJ2-2 | 13 | TRBV7-3 | TGTGCCAGCAGCATTGACCCCACCGGGGAGCTGTTTTTT | CASSIDPTGELFF
- | - | TRBJ1-2 | 12 | TRBV28 | TGTGCCAGCAGTCCGCCCGGGGGAGGCTACACCTTC | CASSPPGGGYTF
TRBD1 | few | TRBJ2-7 | 16 | TRBV10-1 | TGCGCCAGCAGAGAGAGGCGGGACAGGGCTCTTCACGAGCAGTACTTC | CASRERRDRALHEQYF
- | - | TRBJ2-1 | 13 | TRBV27 | TGTGCCAGCAGTTTAGGACCCCTGAATGAGCAGTTCTTC | CASSLGPLNEQFF
TRBD1 | - | TRBJ2-5 | 15 | TRBV28 | TGTGCCAGCAGTGCCGGACAGGGGCCTCAAGAGACCCAGTACTTC | CASSAGQGPQETQYF
- | many | TRBJ1-1 | 12 | TRBV3-1/TRBV3-2 | TGTGCCAGCAAAACGGGGCACACTGAAGCTTTCTTT | CASKTGHTEAFF
TRBD2 | - | TRBJ2-3 | 15 | TRBV6-5 | TGTGCCAGCAGGGTGCGGGGGGGCCGGGCAGATACGCAGTATTTT | CASRVRGGRADTQYF
- | - | TRBJ1-5 | 14 | TRBV6-2/TRBV6-3 | TGTGCCAGCAGCCAGCTACAGCCGAATCAGCCCCAGCATTTT | CASSQLQPNQPQHF
- | - | TRBJ1-4 | 14 | TRBV9 | TGTGCCAGCAACGCCGGGGAGGTGGATGAAAAACTGTTTTTT | CASNAGEVDEKLFF
- | - | TRBJ1-2 | 14 | TRBV13 | TGTGCCAGCAGCTATATCAAGAGGGGGGATGGCTACACCTTC | CASSYIKRGDGYTF
- | - | TRBJ2-7 | 15 | TRBV27 | TGTGCCAGCAGTTCTCTACAGGGTTTCGACTACGAGCAGTACTTC | CASSSLQGFDYEQYF
- | - | TRBJ1-2 | 12 | TRBV19 | TGTGCCAGTAGTATAGCCTCTTATGGCTACACCTTC | CASSIASYGYTF
TRBD1 | - | TRBJ1-6 | 17 | TRBV5-6 | TGTGCCAGCAGCTTGGTTAATGGGGACAGGGGGAATTCACCCCTCCACTTT | CASSLVNGDRGNSPLHF
TRBD1 | - | TRBJ2-7 | 14 | TRBV4-2 | TGTGCCAGCAGCGCAGGGGGCGGCTCCTACGAGCAGTACTTC | CASSAGGGSYEQYF
- | - | TRBJ1-4 | 11 | TRBV7-9 | TGTGCCAGCAGCCCGGGGTTACGGCTGTTTTTT | CASSPGLRLFF
- | - | TRBJ2-5 | 14 | TRBV3-1/TRBV3-2 | TGTGCCATCCGGGAACCGATAAACGGGGAGACCCAGTACTTC | CAIREPINGETQYF
TRBD1 | - | TRBJ1-2 | 15 | TRBV7-6 | TGTGCCAGCAGCTCCCTTAAACAGGGGATCCGGGGCTACACCTTC | CASSSLKQGIRGYTF
- | once | TRBJ2-1 | 15 | TRBV30 | TGTGCCTGGAGTCGTACCGGGGCCGTAAACAATGAGCAGTTCTTC | CAWSRTGAVNNEQFF
- | - | TRBJ2-2 | 14 | TRBV6-2/TRBV6-3 | TGTGCCAGCAGCTCCACCCGGGGTGTCGGGGAGCTGTTTTTT | CASSSTRGVGELFF
- | - | TRBJ1-1 | 14 | TRBV30 | TGTGCCTGGAGTGTTGGGGAGTACGGCACTGAAGCTTTCTTT | CAWSVGEYGTEAFF
- | - | TRBJ2-1 | 13 | TRBV6-6 | TGTGCCAGCAGTTACGGTGGGAAGGATGAGCAGTTCTTC | CASSYGGKDEQFF
TRBD1 | - | TRBJ1-3 | 14 | TRBV5-8 | TGTGCCAGCAGCCCGGACAGGGCTGGAAACACCATATATTTT | CASSPDRAGNTIYF
- | - | TRBJ1-5 | 16 | TRBV4-2 | TGTGCCAGCAGCCCCCGCATGTGGGATAGCAATCAGCCCCAGCATTTT | CASSPRMWDSNQPQHF
- | - | TRBJ1-1 | 16 | TRBV7-2 | TGTGCCAGCAGCTTAGTTGAAGGAGGTGTGAACACTGAAGCTTTCTTT | CASSLVEGGVNTEAFF
- | - | TRBJ1-5 | 12 | TRBV28 | TGTGCCAGCAGAGTCAAGGTTCAGCCCCAGCATTTT | CASRVKVQPQHF
TRBD1 | few | TRBJ2-1 | 17 | TRBV24-1 | TGTGCCACCAGTGATCCAAGGACAGGTCCTAGATACAATGAGCAGTTCTTC | CATSDPRTGPRYNEQFF
- | once | TRBJ2-7 | 13 | TRBV28 | TGTGCCAGCAGTTACGGGGGTAACTACGAGCAGTACTTC | CASSYGGNYEQYF
TRBD2 | - | TRBJ2-7 | 15 | TRBV9 | TGTGCCAGCAGCGTAGGGACTAGCGGGGCCTACGAGCAGTACTTC | CASSVGTSGAYEQYF
TRBD1 | - | TRBJ2-5 | 12 | TRBV30 | TGTGGCTTGCAGGGGGCAGGAGAGACCCAGTACTTC | CGLQGAGETQYF
- | few | TRBJ1-3 | 18 | TRBV9 | TGTGCCAGCAGCGTTTCTTCAACCACGAGGGGTGTGGGAAACACCATATATTTT | CASSVSSTTRGVGNTIYF
- | few | TRBJ1-1 | 15 | TRBV5-6 | TGTGCCAGCAGCTCCGGGAGGGTTGAAGATGAGTCCCCTTTCTTT | CASSSGRVEDESPFF